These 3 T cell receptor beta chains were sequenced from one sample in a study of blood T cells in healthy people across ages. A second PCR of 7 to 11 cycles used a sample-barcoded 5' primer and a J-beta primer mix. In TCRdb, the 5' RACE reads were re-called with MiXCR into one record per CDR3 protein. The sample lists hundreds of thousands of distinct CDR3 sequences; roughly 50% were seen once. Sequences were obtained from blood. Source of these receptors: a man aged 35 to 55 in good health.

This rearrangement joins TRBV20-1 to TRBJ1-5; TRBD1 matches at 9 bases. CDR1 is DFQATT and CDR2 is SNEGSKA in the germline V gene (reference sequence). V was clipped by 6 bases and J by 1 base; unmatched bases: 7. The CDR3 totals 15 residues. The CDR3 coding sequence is TGCAGTGCAAAAGACGACAGGGGGAGCAATCAGCCCCAGCATTTT. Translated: CSAKDDRGSNQPQHF.

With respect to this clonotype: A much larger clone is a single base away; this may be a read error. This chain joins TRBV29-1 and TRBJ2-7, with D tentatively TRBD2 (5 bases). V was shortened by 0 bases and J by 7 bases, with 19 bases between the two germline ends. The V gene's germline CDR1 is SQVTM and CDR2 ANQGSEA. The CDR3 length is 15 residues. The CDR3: CSVEEWASRYNEQYF. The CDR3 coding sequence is TGCAGCGTTGAAGAGTGGGCTAGCAGATACAATGAGCAGTACTTC.

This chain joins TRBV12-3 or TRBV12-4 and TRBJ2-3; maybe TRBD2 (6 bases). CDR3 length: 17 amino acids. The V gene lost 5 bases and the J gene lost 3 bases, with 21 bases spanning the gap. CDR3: CASSANDPGVVTDTQYF. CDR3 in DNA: TGTGCCAGCAGTGCAAACGATCCGGGAGTAGTGACAGATACGCAGTATTTT.